Listed below are T cell receptor beta chains from one sample, sequenced in a study of neurological immune-mediated disorders. TCRdb reprocessed the 5' RACE reads via MiXCR and lists one record per CDR3 protein. The sample contains some 32,000 distinct CDR3 sequences, 15% of which appear only once. Input material: PBMCs. Receptors originate from a man aged 65 to 79 in good health. CDR3s include the opening cysteine and the closing phenylalanine or tryptophan.

V gene	CDR3 protein
TRBV29-1	CSVVRRALYNEQFF
TRBV7-2	CASSLGTVTTEAFF
TRBV15	CATSSFSPDNNEQFF
TRBV19	CASSMGRNQPQHF
TRBV7-6	CASSVNRGTGNTIYF
TRBV5-1	CASSIGLAGAADTQYF
TRBV5-1	CASSLEGQTTDTQYF
TRBV5-5	CASSNRDGPKNIQYF
TRBV12-3/TRBV12-4	CASSPVARDTEAFF
TRBV27	CASSRGETNEKLFF
TRBV11-2	CASSSPRAGDTEAFF
TRBV20-1	CSARDPVLAGVNEQFF
TRBV28	CASRDEEYYNSPLHF
TRBV9	CASSTIPVTGGIGANVLIF
TRBV7-2	CASSTDRGTQYF
TRBV20-1	CSAVDRESSYEQYF
TRBV5-1	CASRPERGGPNTGELFF
TRBV5-5	CASSPDGYSNQPQHF
TRBV4-2	CASSLQGSDQPQHF
TRBV5-5	CASSPMGENTEAFF
TRBV7-3	CASSLSGTVEETQYF
TRBV29-1	CSVEDHGVLYGYTF
TRBV9	CASSVGTGSNTEAFF
TRBV5-5	CASSLVGAYNEQFF
TRBV7-9	CVSSPLPAPSNQPQHF
TRBV20-1	CSALSGPLAKNIQYF
TRBV18	CASSPDYEQYF
TRBV6-2/TRBV6-3	CDSRYSEKDTQYF
TRBV7-6	CASSVSGYNEQFF
TRBV12-3/TRBV12-4	CASSWGRNYGYTF
TRBV7-2	CASSLELNQPQHF
TRBV5-1	CASSLLGGPSYEQYF
TRBV5-1	CASSLTPGDNTEAFF
TRBV29-1	CSVEDLLKGEAYNEQFF
TRBV7-2	CASSADSAYQPQHF
TRBV5-1	CASGSTGGFTDTQYF
TRBV5-1	CASSLPSGGVTNEQFF
TRBV6-6	CASSGQGANTGELFF
TRBV7-2	CASSLSRNQPQHF
TRBV11-2	CASSPANEQFF
TRBV15	CATSRDRGLGNTIYF
TRBV28	CASTRQGAVADNEQFF
TRBV9	CASSVAAYNEQFF
TRBV25-1	CASSEYEGQGYYGYTF
TRBV5-1	CASSFGQGENTIYF
TRBV18	CASSPQQNQPQHF
TRBV12-3/TRBV12-4	CASSLQGAREAFF
TRBV15	CATRRGNNEKLFF